These 29 T cell receptor beta chains were sequenced from one sample in a study of cytomegalovirus exposure and HLA in healthy donors. The PCR ran on 60 Vbeta and 13 Jbeta primers. Sequenced by immunoSEQ multiplex PCR; TCRdb stores in-frame clones only, minus some. The sample records hundreds of thousands of clones, around 89% being singletons. Sample: PBMCs. These receptor sequences come from a woman younger than 30 in good health and CMV-seronegative.

V and J are TRBV2 and TRBJ1-3; weak D call: TRBD1 (5 bases). The germline V and J ends were trimmed by 5 bases and 6 bases, with 11 bases remaining between them. The CDR3 covers 13 residues. CDR1 and CDR2 from the germline V gene are SNHLY and FYNNEI. The CDR3 coding sequence is TGTGCCAGCAGTAGGGACTACCCAAACACCATATATTTT. It encodes CASSRDYPNTIYF.

Comment on this clone: Additional DNA sequences in this sample encode the identical CDR3. J is TRBJ2-1 and V is TRBV7-2; 7 positions match TRBD2. This CDR3 comprises 14 residues. The V segment lost 5 bases and the J segment 0 bases; nucleotides outside the gene matches: 1. The germline V gene has CDR1 SGHTA and CDR2 FQGNSA. CDR3 DNA: TGTGCCAGCAGCCCTAGCGGCTCCTACAATGAGCAGTTCTTC. Translating it yields CASSPSGSYNEQFF.

The V and J genes are TRBV13 and TRBJ2-7; possibly TRBD1 for D (6 bases). Trimming shortened V by 5 bases and J by 0 bases, and 11 bases separated the two germline ends. CDR3 length: 14 residues. Germline CDR1 reads PRHDT; CDR2 reads FYEKMQ (reference sequence). CDR3 bases: TGTGCCAGCAGCATTACAGGGATCTCCTACGAGCAGTACTTC. This translates into CASSITGISYEQYF.

This chain joins TRBV5-6 and TRBJ2-3; 11 bases match TRBD2. V shed 4 bases, J shed 6 bases, and the junction held 13 bases outside the gene matches. This CDR3 spans 17 amino acids. Germline CDR1 and CDR2: SGHDT and YYEEEE. For the CDR3, the DNA is TGTGCCAGCAGCACCATATCTAGCGGGGGGACCACGGATACGCAGTATTTT. Its translation is CASSTISSGGTTDTQYF.

On this clone: Other DNA sequences in this specimen translate into the identical CDR3. The chain couples TRBV13 to TRBJ2-1, with 11 bases matching TRBD2. V was clipped by 4 bases and J by 5 bases; unmatched bases: 1. Germline V CDR1 and CDR2: PRHDT, FYEKMQ (reference sequence). CDR3 length equals 14 residues. The CDR3 sequence: CASSSGLADNEQFF. The CDR3 DNA reads as TGTGCCAGCAGCTCGGGACTAGCGGACAATGAGCAGTTCTTC.

This chain joins TRBV7-9 and TRBJ2-3; 11 bases fit TRBD2. V lost 6 bases and J lost 4; bases outside the gene matches: 9. Per germline, CDR1 SEHNR and CDR2 FQNEAQ (reference sequence). The CDR3 sequence is 16 residues long. CDR3 in DNA: TGTGCCAGCAGTACTTTAGCGGGAGGGCCTGCAGATACGCAGTATTTT. This sequence encodes CASSTLAGGPADTQYF.

This chain joins TRBV5-5 and TRBJ2-7; a weak D match, TRBD1 (6 bases). Per germline, CDR1 SGHKS and CDR2 YYEKEE (reference sequence). The V end lost 5 bases, the J end lost 2 bases, and 11 bases lay between the germline ends. There are 13 residues in the CDR3. CDR3 protein: CASSMGTTYEQYF. The CDR3 DNA reads as TGTGCCAGCAGTATGGGGACAACCTACGAGCAGTACTTC.

The chain uses TRBV11-2 and TRBJ2-7, with 7 nucleotides matching TRBD1. CDR3 length equals 15 residues. With 5 bases clipped from V and 6 bases from J, the junction kept 13 bases outside the gene matches. Germline values: CDR1 SGHAT, CDR2 FQNNGV. CDR3 sequence reads: CASSPLGQRGSEQYF. DNA for the CDR3: TGTGCCAGCAGCCCACTGGGACAGAGGGGTTCCGAGCAGTACTTC. The entire variable domain, with the rest obtained from reference TRBV11-2 and TRBJ2-7, is as follows: EAGVAQSPRYKIIEKRQSVAFWCNPISGHATLYWYQQILGQGPKLLIQFQNNGVVDDSQLPKDRFSAERLKGVDSTLKIQPAKLEDSAVYLCASSPLGQRGSEQYFGPGTRLTVT.

This clone was observed a handful of times. Within the sample, other DNA sequences also encode this same CDR3. This chain joins TRBV7-2 and TRBJ1-4, with D possibly being TRBD1 (5 bases). Germline assignment: CDR1 SGHTA and CDR2 FQGNSA. V was trimmed by 2 bases and J by 8 bases, leaving 6 bases between them. CDR3 length: 12 amino acids. The CDR3 protein is CASSLQGEKLFF. CDR3 in DNA: TGTGCCAGCAGCTTACAGGGAGAAAAACTGTTTTTT.

The chain joins TRBV2 to TRBJ1-3; no clear D gene. This CDR3 is 15 amino acids long. CDR1 and CDR2 (germline): SNHLY, FYNNEI. Trimming removed 6 bases from V and 4 bases from J, with 16 bases in between. The CDR3 spells CASSGRREPGNTIYF. CDR3 sequence (DNA): TGTGCCAGCAGCGGCAGACGGGAGCCAGGAAACACCATATATTTT.

The table lists this clone with a few counts. The CDR3 sequence is CASSLGVLGRGNYEQYF. As DNA, the CDR3 is TGTGCCAGCAGCTTAGGTGTTCTCGGGAGGGGGAACTACGAGCAGTACTTC. The genes are TRBV11-3 and TRBJ2-7, with 8 bases aligning to TRBD2. V lost 1 base and J lost 3; bases outside the gene matches: 11. The length of the CDR3 is 17 residues. Germline-derived CDR1 and CDR2 are SGHNT and YENEEA.

The chain is built from TRBV5-1 and TRBJ2-5; 8 bases line up with TRBD1. CDR3 size: 16 residues. V gave up 4 bases and J gave up 1 base; unmatched junction bases: 9. The germline V gene has CDR1 SGHRS and CDR2 YFSETQ. CDR3 nucleotide sequence: TGCGCCAGCAGCCCAGGGACAGGAAACCTCCAAGAGACCCAGTACTTC. It is translated as CASSPGTGNLQETQYF.

This sequence joins TRBV4-2 and TRBJ2-7, with D maybe TRBD2 (6 bases). The germline V and J ends were trimmed by 0 bases and 3 bases, with 12 bases remaining between them. This CDR3 has 15 amino acids. Per the germline V gene, CDR1 is LGHNA and CDR2 is YNFKEQ. The CDR3 sequence: CASSQEIASVYEQYF. CDR3 nucleotides: TGTGCCAGCAGCCAAGAAATTGCTAGCGTCTACGAGCAGTACTTC.

J is TRBJ1-5 and V is TRBV6-6; TRBD1 aligns across 9 bases. V gave up 4 bases and J gave up 3 bases; unmatched junction bases: 4. The CDR3 extends over 15 amino acids. Germline CDR1 is MNHNY and CDR2 is SVGAGI (reference sequence). DNA of the CDR3: TGTGCCAGCAGTTTGGGGACAGGGAACAATCAGCCCCAGCATTTT. It specifies CASSLGTGNNQPQHF.

This chain connects TRBV5-1 to TRBJ2-5, with 10 nucleotides matching TRBD1. The germline V gene encodes CDR1 SGHRS and CDR2 YFSETQ. Trimming cost V 2 bases and J 4 bases; bases outside gene matches: 5. The length of the CDR3 is 15 residues. CDR3 residues: CASSFGTGVGETQYF. Written as DNA, the CDR3 is TGCGCCAGCAGCTTTGGGACAGGGGTCGGAGAGACCCAGTACTTC. Complete variable domain (other parts from reference TRBV5-1 and TRBJ2-5): KAGVTQTPRYLIKTRGQQVTLSCSPISGHRSVSWYQQTPGQGLQFLFEYFSETQRNKGNFPGRFSGRQFSNSRSEMNVSTLELGDSALYLCASSFGTGVGETQYFGPGTRLLVL.

The chain couples TRBV2 to TRBJ2-7; 8 bases fit TRBD2. The V and J ends lost 8 bases and 7 bases, in that order; junction bases with no gene match: 13. Looked up from germline, CDR1 is SNHLY and CDR2 is FYNNEI. The CDR3 contains 14 residues. The CDR3 protein is CASARGGRIGEQYF. For the CDR3, the DNA is TGTGCCAGCGCTAGGGGCGGGAGGATAGGAGAGCAGTACTTC.

This sequence joins TRBV5-6 and TRBJ1-1; D may be TRBD1 (6 bases). Trimming took 3 bases from V and 1 from J, leaving 19 bases between them. The germline V gene encodes CDR1 SGHDT and CDR2 YYEEEE. The CDR3 covers 17 residues. In DNA, the CDR3 is TGTGCCAGCAGCTGGGGAGCGAGGGGGACGGCGAACACTGAAGCTTTCTTT. It translates to CASSWGARGTANTEAFF.

The chain recombines TRBV13 with TRBJ1-1; D not resolved. Trimming cost V 0 bases and J 0 bases, with 5 bases left between them. Germline V lookup: CDR1 PRHDT, CDR2 FYEKMQ (reference sequence). The CDR3 extends over 14 amino acids. CDR3 in DNA: TGTGCCAGCAGCTTAGGGCAGATGAACACTGAAGCTTTCTTT. Its translation is CASSLGQMNTEAFF.

J is TRBJ2-2 and V is TRBV5-1; a possible D gene is TRBD2 (6 bases). V lost 2 bases and J lost 3, with 14 bases in between. Per germline, CDR1 SGHRS and CDR2 YFSETQ. CDR3 size: 16 residues. CDR3 sequence: CASSLRGPGDTGELFF. The CDR3 nucleotides read TGCGCCAGCAGCTTAAGAGGCCCGGGGGACACCGGGGAGCTGTTTTTT.

The gene calls are TRBV13 and TRBJ2-3, with D maybe TRBD1 (5 bases). Germline V gene lookup returns CDR1 PRHDT and CDR2 FYEKMQ (reference sequence). This CDR3 is 17 amino acids long. V was pared by 2 bases and J by 2 bases, with 17 bases between. CDR3 in amino acids: CASSLFPPRQFTDTQYF. In DNA, the CDR3 is TGTGCCAGCAGCTTATTCCCCCCCCGACAGTTCACAGATACGCAGTATTTT.

This clone was seen a handful of times. The rearrangement links TRBV7-3 to TRBJ2-5; TRBD2 aligns across 12 bases. This CDR3 region has 17 residues. Germline CDR1 and CDR2: SGHTA and FQGTGA. Trimming at V came to 2 bases and at J to 5 bases, leaving 9 bases not matched to a gene. Written as DNA, the CDR3 is TGTGCCAGCAGCTTATATCCCGGACTAGCGGGATCCGAGACCCAGTACTTC. Translation: CASSLYPGLAGSETQYF.

This sequence joins TRBV4-1 and TRBJ2-7, with a weak D call TRBD2 (6 bases). V lost 0 bases, J lost 0 bases, and 12 bases lay in between. The CDR3 length is 16 residues. CDR1 and CDR2 (germline): MGHRA, YSYEKL. CDR3 nucleotide sequence: TGCGCCAGCAGCCAAGATAGCGGCCTCAGCTCCTACGAGCAGTACTTC. Encoded protein: CASSQDSGLSSYEQYF.

This clone was recorded a few times. The CDR3 DNA follows: TGTGCCAGCAGCCTCGGGACAGGGTTGAACTATGGCTACACCTTC. Translated, it gives CASSLGTGLNYGYTF. V is TRBV5-4 and J is TRBJ1-2; the match to TRBD1 covers 9 bases. CDR1 SGHNT and CDR2 YYREEE come from the germline V gene (reference sequence). The CDR3 consists of 15 residues. Germline trimming cut 4 bases from V and 2 bases from J; bases unmatched to any gene: 6. The whole variable domain, filled in from reference TRBV5-4 and TRBJ1-2, reads ETGVTQSPTHLIKTRGQQVTLRCSSQSGHNTVSWYQQALGQGPQFIFQYYREEENGRGNFPPRFSGLQFPNYSSELNVNALELDDSALYLCASSLGTGLNYGYTFGSGTRLTVV.

The chain links TRBV11-3 to TRBJ1-1, with D perhaps TRBD1 (6 bases). Germline V lookup: CDR1 SGHNT, CDR2 YENEEA. V dropped 5 bases and J dropped 1 base, with 8 bases sitting between them. The CDR3 sequence is 13 residues long. The CDR3 DNA reads as TGTGCCAGCAGCCCGACAGGGAACACTGAAGCTTTCTTT. This sequence encodes CASSPTGNTEAFF.

In this sample, this clone turned up a few times. CDR3 loop: CAWRGGTTNYGYTF. CDR3 sequence (DNA): TGTGCCTGGAGGGGAGGCACCACTAACTATGGCTACACCTTC. V is TRBV30 and J is TRBJ1-2; D is ambiguous. The CDR3 extends over 14 amino acids. In germline, CDR1 is GTSNPN, CDR2 SVGIG (reference sequence). V shed 3 bases and J shed 0 bases, with 11 bases lying between them.

The chain is built from TRBV7-3 and TRBJ1-1, with 11 bases lining up with TRBD1. Germline V lookup: CDR1 SGHTA, CDR2 FQGTGA. V trimming: 0 bases; J trimming: 9 bases; junction bases outside the gene matches: 3. The CDR3 consists of 14 residues. CDR3 region: CASSLTGQGAKAFF. CDR3 in DNA: TGTGCCAGCAGCTTAACAGGACAGGGGGCGAAAGCTTTCTTT.

The V call is TRBV27, the J call TRBJ2-7; 13 bases fit TRBD2. The CDR3 extends over 16 amino acids. The germline CDR1 and CDR2 sequences are MNHEY and SMNVEV (reference sequence). V gave up 2 bases and J gave up 5 bases; unmatched junction bases: 6. CDR3 region: CASSLKTSGRLHEQYF. As DNA, the CDR3 is TGTGCCAGCAGTTTAAAGACTAGCGGGAGGTTACACGAGCAGTACTTC.

V usage is TRBV5-6 and J usage is TRBJ2-1; 8 bases match TRBD2. Losses at the gene ends were 4 bases for V and 4 bases for J; bases not matched to a gene: 4. The CDR3 runs 14 residues. Germline V gene data show CDR1 as SGHDT and CDR2 as YYEEEE. CDR3 amino acids: CASSIRGGYNEQFF. As DNA, the CDR3 is TGTGCCAGCAGCATCCGGGGGGGATACAATGAGCAGTTCTTC.

V and J are TRBV29-1 and TRBJ1-3; perhaps TRBD1 as D (5 bases). There are 13 residues in the CDR3. Germline V gene lookup returns CDR1 SQVTM and CDR2 ANQGSEA. Trimming stripped 7 bases from V and 0 bases from J, with 10 bases between. The CDR3 protein is CSGQTSSGNTIYF. In DNA, the CDR3 is TGCAGCGGACAGACGAGCTCTGGAAACACCATATATTTT. The entire variable domain, with the rest obtained from reference TRBV29-1 and TRBJ1-3, is as follows: SAVISQKPSRDICQRGTSLTIQCQVDSQVTMMFWYRQQPGQSLTLIATANQGSEATYESGFVIDKFPISRPNLTFSTLTVSNMSPEDSSIYLCSGQTSSGNTIYFGEGSWLTVV.